Ten or more counts support the clone carrying this T cell receptor (beta chain). What it binds is not known. These data come from a study of CD8 T cells in ankylosing spondylitis. For TCR beta, libraries came from quantitative 5'-RACE with molecular barcodes. Using its own MiXCR run on the 5' RACE reads, TCRdb lists one record per CDR3 protein. This table holds 200,000 to 250,000 distinct CDR3 sequences, roughly 18% found once. Study-level points and caveats: Significant enrichment of disease-linked clones was reported in matched ankylosing spondylitis synovial fluid. A motif in TCR beta, a set of about eight highly homologous variants, appeared characteristic of ankylosing spondylitis blood.

The CDR3 runs to 17 residues. The germline CDR1 and CDR2 sequences are SGHRS and YFSETQ. V was trimmed by 2 bases and J by 4 bases, leaving 19 bases between them. This receptor was obtained from a male donor with ankylosing spondylitis. The sample was blood, either unsorted or a sorted T cell fraction (not recorded which). This chain uses TRBV5-1 with TRBJ2-1; D unclear. CDR3 sequence: CASSLTGGDSHYNEQFF. Written as DNA, the CDR3 is TGCGCCAGCAGCTTAACGGGCGGAGATTCCCATTACAATGAGCAGTTCTTC.